These 21 T cell receptor beta chains were all obtained from the same sample, sequenced in a study of vaccination and CD4 T cells after COVID-19 (dated by TCRdb to between 2020 and 2023). Reading the label with the study, this specimen's treatment or condition is: roughly nine-day PBMC culture with coronavirus spike peptide pools or control peptides (ViraFEST assay). No cognate antigen is known for these TCRs. The library was generated by PCR. The data were produced on an Illumina iSeq 100. TCR sequencing of DNA from cultured CD4+ T cells used the Oncomine TCR Beta short-read assay at the Johns Hopkins FTIC core. The public reads were reanalyzed by TCRdb: fastp trimming at Q25, MiXCR alignment, in-frame beta chains only. Under each unique CDR3 protein, matching rows form one entry showing the most common genes and DNA. For this sample there are around 20,000 distinct CDR3 sequences; 31% appear just once. Of the sample, around 14% falls within the top ten clones.

The sample consisted of cultured CD4+ T cells from blood. Every receptor here comes from a human donor with COVID-19.

The CDR3 DNA reads as TGTGCCAGCAGACCAGGGGGAGTGGTCCCCTACGAGCAGTACTTC. Its translation: CASRPGGVVPYEQYF. The chain combines TRBV27 with TRBJ2-1; 7 nucleotides agree with TRBD1. The J call could be wrong; TRBJ2-7 is a better fit for the DNA end. Per the germline V gene, CDR1 is MNHEY and CDR2 is SMNVEV (reference sequence). This CDR3 is 15 amino acids long.

This clonotype was picked up a small number of times. V gene TRBV6-1 combines with J gene TRBJ2-7; D unresolved. V lost 3 bases, J lost 0 bases, and 12 bases lay in between. There are 15 residues in the CDR3. The V gene's germline CDR1 is MNHNS and CDR2 SASEGT. In DNA form, the CDR3 reads TGTGCCAGCAGTGATACGGCGCGCGGCTCCTACGAGCAGTACTTC. Translation gives CASSDTARGSYEQYF.

This clonotype was seen a few times. The DNA of the CDR3 is TGTGCCAGCAGTTACCTAGGGGACCGCGGGGAGCTGTTTTTT. The encoded protein is CASSYLGDRGELFF. The chain has TRBV6-2 or TRBV6-3 and TRBJ2-2; D possibly uses TRBD1 or TRBD2 (5 bases each). V lost 2 bases and J lost 7, with 11 bases in between. In germline, CDR1 is MNHEY, CDR2 SVGEGT. The CDR3 sequence is 14 residues long.

This chain uses TRBV29-1 with TRBJ2-7; no clear D gene. V shed 4 bases and J shed 4 bases, with 11 bases lying between them. CDR1 is SQVTM and CDR2 is ANQGSEA in the germline V gene. The CDR3 runs 12 residues. DNA for the CDR3: TGCAGCGTTGCGGACGGCAGTTACGAGCAGTACTTC. This sequence encodes CSVADGSYEQYF.

This clonotype showed up just a few times. The chain joins TRBV11-2 to TRBJ2-2; D is perhaps TRBD1 (6 bases). Per the germline V gene, CDR1 is SGHAT and CDR2 is FQNNGV. This CDR3 spans 12 amino acids. The ends were cut back, 11 bases at V and 3 bases at J, with 10 bases in the middle. CDR3 protein: CAGHRDTGELFF. The DNA for the CDR3 is TGTGCCGGACACAGGGACACCGGGGAGCTGTTTTTT.

The chain uses TRBV10-2 and TRBJ2-2; 11 bases are shared with TRBD2. This CDR3 is 16 amino acids long. Losses at the gene ends were 3 bases for V and 6 bases for J; bases not matched to a gene: 6. Germline values: CDR1 WSHSY, CDR2 SAAADI. The CDR3 DNA reads as TGCGCCAGCAGTGATTTAGCGACTAGCGGGGCCGGGGAGCTGTTTTTT. It specifies CASSDLATSGAGELFF.

The rearrangement uses TRBV7-9 and TRBJ1-1, with TRBD1 matching 9 bases. The CDR3 runs to 15 residues. CDR1 and CDR2 (germline): SEHNR, FQNEAQ (reference sequence). V lost 4 bases, J lost 0 bases, and 3 bases stayed unmatched. This CDR3 reads CASSYRGRMNTEAFF. In DNA, the CDR3 is TGTGCCAGCAGCTACAGGGGGCGGATGAACACTGAAGCTTTCTTT.

This clonotype appeared a few times. The chain recombines TRBV20-1 with TRBJ2-4, with 10 bases identical to TRBD2. Germline assignment: CDR1 DFQATT and CDR2 SNEGSKA (reference sequence). V was clipped by 0 bases and J by 0 bases; unmatched bases: 5. The CDR3 runs to 17 residues. The CDR3 sequence: CSARDGLAELAKNIQYF. CDR3 DNA: TGCAGTGCTAGAGACGGACTAGCGGAGTTAGCCAAAAACATTCAGTACTTC.

This chain uses TRBV24-1 with TRBJ2-3, with 9 bases fitting TRBD1. This CDR3 has 15 amino acids. J was trimmed by 5 bases and V by 4 bases; bases with no gene match: 6. CDR1 and CDR2 from the germline V gene are KGHDR and SFDVKD. The CDR3 region has the DNA TGTGCCACCAGTGACCCGGGACAGGGCCAAGATACGCAGTATTTT. Translated: CATSDPGQGQDTQYF.

The CDR3 protein is CSAYDRNTEAFF. DNA for the CDR3: TGCAGTGCTTACGACAGAAACACTGAAGCTTTCTTT. The rearrangement joins TRBV20-1 to TRBJ1-1; tentatively, D is TRBD1 (5 bases). CDR3 size: 12 residues. Germline CDR1 reads DFQATT; CDR2 reads SNEGSKA (reference sequence). Deletions cut 5 bases from V and 2 bases from J, with 9 bases between.

This clonotype occurred a few times. One end of the junction is discordant with germline, which a read error may explain. The chain employs TRBV7-2 and TRBJ2-7; TRBD2 matches at 11 bases. Germline V gene lookup returns CDR1 SGHTA and CDR2 FQGNSA. The CDR3 extends over 14 amino acids. The CDR3 DNA is TGTGCCAGCAGCCTAGCGGGGGGCCGCTACGAGCAGTACTTC. Amino acid sequence: CASSLAGGRYEQYF.

The CDR3: CSASPGQPNSPLHF. The DNA of the CDR3 is TGCAGCGCGAGTCCGGGACAACCCAATTCACCCCTCCACTTT. The chain carries TRBV20-1 and TRBJ1-6, with D maybe TRBD1 (6 bases). The germline CDR1 and CDR2 sequences are DFQATT and SNEGSKA (reference sequence). The CDR3 extends over 14 amino acids.

This chain uses TRBV6-2 or TRBV6-3 with TRBJ2-1; 9 bases match TRBD2. Trimming removed 1 base from V and 0 bases from J; junction bases left unmatched: 1. This CDR3 has 16 residues. Germline-derived CDR1 and CDR2 are MNHEY and SVGEGT. The CDR3 sequence: CASSYWRGGSYNEQFF. Here the CDR3 DNA reads TGTGCCAGCAGTTACTGGCGGGGGGGCTCCTACAATGAGCAGTTCTTC.

CDR3 sequence reads: CASSIGQGVREQYF. The CDR3 DNA sequence: TGCGCCAGCAGCATCGGACAGGGAGTGAGGGAGCAGTACTTC. The V and J genes are TRBV5-1 and TRBJ2-7; 8 nucleotides line up with TRBD1. CDR3 length: 14 residues. Trimming at V came to 4 bases and at J to 7 bases, leaving 10 bases not matched to a gene. In germline, CDR1 is SGHRS, CDR2 YFSETQ.

V gene TRBV3-1 combines with J gene TRBJ2-1; 13 bases are shared with TRBD2. The CDR3 runs to 18 residues. CDR1 and CDR2 from the germline V gene are LGHDT and YNNKEL (reference sequence). With 1 base clipped from V and 5 bases from J, the junction kept 8 bases outside the gene matches. In DNA form, the CDR3 reads TGTGCCAGCAGCCAAGGGACTAGCGGGGGCCTCTGGGACAATGAGCAGTTCTTC. It is translated as CASSQGTSGGLWDNEQFF.

This clonotype occurred a few times. This chain joins TRBV12-5 and TRBJ2-5; unclear D gene. The ends were cut back, 2 bases at V and 5 bases at J, with 6 bases in the middle. The CDR3 extends over 12 amino acids. Germline V gene data show CDR1 as LGHNT and CDR2 as FRNRAP. DNA for the CDR3: TGTGCTAGTGGTTTGCTTGGCGAGACCCAGTACTTC. Translated, it gives CASGLLGETQYF.

This clonotype was observed a handful of times. V is TRBV20-1 and J is TRBJ1-6; no reliable D call. From germline, CDR1 is DFQATT and CDR2 SNEGSKA (reference sequence). Deletions cut 0 bases from V and 4 bases from J, with 13 bases between. This CDR3 has 16 amino acids. CDR3 nucleotides: TGCAGTGCTAGAGATCTCCAGGTTCCTTATAATTCACCCCTCCACTTT. It encodes CSARDLQVPYNSPLHF.

This clonotype was counted only a few times. The chain combines TRBV11-2 with TRBJ2-5; TRBD2 might be the D (5 bases). Germline assignment: CDR1 SGHAT and CDR2 FQNNGV. This CDR3 has 14 amino acids. Trimming took 5 bases from V and 7 from J, leaving 17 bases between them. The CDR3 reads CASSLPGERGTQYF. The CDR3 DNA sequence: TGTGCCAGCAGCCTCCCCGGGGAACGCGGGACCCAGTACTTC.

This clonotype was counted a few times. The V gene is TRBV20-1, the J gene TRBJ1-2; D is possibly TRBD1 (6 bases). V lost 4 bases, J lost 4 bases, and 10 bases lay in between. Germline CDR1 reads DFQATT; CDR2 reads SNEGSKA (reference sequence). The CDR3 totals 12 residues. The CDR3 spells CSAITGFYGYTF. CDR3 sequence (DNA): TGCAGTGCTATTACAGGGTTCTATGGCTACACCTTC.

The CDR3 bases are TGTGCCAGCAGGTCTGAGGGACTTCATAGCAATCAGCCCCAGCATTTT. Translated: CASRSEGLHSNQPQHF. V is TRBV6-1 and J is TRBJ1-5; the D gene is possibly TRBD1 (5 bases). Germline loops: CDR1 MNHNS, CDR2 SASEGT. The CDR3 runs to 16 residues. V was pared by 6 bases and J by 0 bases, with 15 bases between.

V and J are TRBV29-1 and TRBJ1-1; TRBD1 is a possible D gene (5 bases). Germline lookup yields CDR1 SQVTM and CDR2 ANQGSEA. V lost 7 bases and J lost 1, with 10 bases in between. This CDR3 is 12 amino acids long. The CDR3 spells CSGSRGNTEAFF. Here the CDR3 DNA reads TGCAGCGGATCTAGGGGGAACACTGAAGCTTTCTTT. The complete variable domain, with remaining parts taken from reference TRBV29-1 and TRBJ1-1, reads SAVISQKPSRDICQRGTSLTIQCQVDSQVTMMFWYRQQPGQSLTLIATANQGSEATYESGFVIDKFPISRPNLTFSTLTVSNMSPEDSSIYLCSGSRGNTEAFFGQGTRLTVV.